This TCR beta chain appears in the sequencing data of a study of T cell changes during pregnancy in multiple sclerosis. The germline V gene has CDR1 SGHTA and CDR2 FQGNSA. The CDR3 loop spans 15 amino acids. The J segment lost 2 bases and the V segment lost 5 bases, leaving 5 bases of the junction unmatched. Clones were read by immunoSEQ multiplex PCR, and TCRdb kept only the in-frame ones, dropping some. The sample comprises some 47,000 clones, more than 70% of which are singletons, and about 6% rests with the top ten. The chain recombines TRBV7-2 with TRBJ2-7; the match to TRBD2 covers 11 bases. This receptor was identified in a female donor in good health, enrolled as a control in a pregnancy study. The specimen comprised CD8+ T cells from peripheral blood mononuclear cells, sampled after pregnancy. The CDR3 is CASSNIAGGPYEQYF. The CDR3, as DNA: TGTGCCAGCAGCAATATAGCGGGGGGGCCCTACGAGCAGTACTTC.